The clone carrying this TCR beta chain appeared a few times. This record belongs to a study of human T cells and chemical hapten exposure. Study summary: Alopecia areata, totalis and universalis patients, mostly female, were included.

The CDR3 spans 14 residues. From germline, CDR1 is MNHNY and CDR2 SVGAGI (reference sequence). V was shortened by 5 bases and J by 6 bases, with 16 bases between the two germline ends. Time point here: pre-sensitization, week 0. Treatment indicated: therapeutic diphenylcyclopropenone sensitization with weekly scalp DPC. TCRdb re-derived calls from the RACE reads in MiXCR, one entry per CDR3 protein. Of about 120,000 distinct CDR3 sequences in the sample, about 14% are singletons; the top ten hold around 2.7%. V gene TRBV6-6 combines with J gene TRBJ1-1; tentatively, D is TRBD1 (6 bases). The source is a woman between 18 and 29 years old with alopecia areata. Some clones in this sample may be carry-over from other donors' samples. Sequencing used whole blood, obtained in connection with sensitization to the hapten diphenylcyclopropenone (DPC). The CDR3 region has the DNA TGTGCCAGCAGTCAACAGGGCGGGGAAGCTGAAGCTTTCTTT. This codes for CASSQQGGEAEAFF.